The 30 T cell receptor beta chains reported below all come from one sample, sequenced in a study of blood T cell repertoires in COVID-19. The method was immunoSEQ multiplex PCR; TCRdb's version includes in-frame clones alone and lacks a portion of them. Among about 380,000 clones listed, 85% to 90% were seen once. The sequencing input was PBMCs or T cells enriched from blood (not recorded which). The receptor set was obtained from a woman younger than 35 who had recovered from COVID-19.

The J gene is TRBJ1-4, the V gene TRBV25-1; TRBD1 is a possible D gene (5 bases). This CDR3 spans 14 amino acids. Germline-derived CDR1 and CDR2 are MGHDK and SYGVNS. V lost 6 bases and J lost 7, with 15 bases in between. The CDR3 nucleotides are TGTGCCAGCAGCCAGGGAGGTTGGAGTGAAAAACTGTTTTTT. It encodes CASSQGGWSEKLFF.

This sequence joins TRBV7-9 and TRBJ1-4; D is uncertain. Trimming cost V 1 base and J 7 bases, with 13 bases left between them. This CDR3 is built from 15 residues. Germline-derived CDR1 and CDR2 are SEHNR and FQNEAQ (reference sequence). The CDR3 region is CASSLVPEYSEKLFF. Here the CDR3 DNA reads TGTGCCAGCAGCTTAGTTCCTGAATATAGTGAAAAACTGTTTTTT.

CDR3: CASSFAGGTDTQYF. The CDR3 DNA reads TGTGCCAGCAGCTTTGCGGGGGGCACAGATACGCAGTATTTT. The chain recombines TRBV7-9 with TRBJ2-3; 7 bases align to TRBD2. Germline CDR1 and CDR2: SEHNR and FQNEAQ (reference sequence). V gave up 3 bases and J gave up 1 base; unmatched junction bases: 1. This CDR3 is 14 amino acids long.

This clone occurred a few times. V gene TRBV7-9 combines with J gene TRBJ1-5; D is undetermined. The germline V and J ends were trimmed by 1 base and 0 bases, with 10 bases remaining between them. Per germline, CDR1 SEHNR and CDR2 FQNEAQ (reference sequence). CDR3 length: 16 amino acids. The CDR3: CASSLGGDYSNQPQHF. CDR3 in DNA: TGTGCCAGCAGCTTAGGCGGGGATTATAGCAATCAGCCCCAGCATTTT.

CDR3 nucleotide sequence: TGTGCCAGTAGTAACCGACAGCGCAACGAAGCTTTCTTT. Amino acids: CASSNRQRNEAFF. The chain is built from TRBV19 and TRBJ1-1; D might be TRBD1 (5 bases). Trimming left V 4 bases short and J 8 bases short, with 14 bases between. The germline V gene has CDR1 LNHDA and CDR2 SQIVND (reference sequence). This CDR3 region has 13 residues.

This clone was recorded once. This sequence joins TRBV5-1 and TRBJ2-7; maybe TRBD2 (7 bases). The CDR3 contains 15 residues. The V and J ends lost 2 bases and 0 bases respectively, with 12 bases between them. Germline CDR1 is SGHRS and CDR2 is YFSETQ. The CDR3 nucleotides are TGCGCCAGCAGCTTCGGCGGGGGCCTCTCCTACGAGCAGTACTTC. It encodes CASSFGGGLSYEQYF.

The V call is TRBV18, the J call TRBJ1-2; no reliable D call. Germline CDR1 and CDR2: KGHSH and LQKENI. The CDR3 covers 16 residues. V lost 2 bases, J lost 5 bases, and 18 bases lay in between. CDR3 sequence reads: CASSPSDKVLGYGYTF. CDR3 nucleotide sequence: TGTGCCAGCTCACCATCTGACAAGGTTCTCGGATATGGCTACACCTTC. The entire variable domain, with the rest obtained from reference TRBV18 and TRBJ1-2, is as follows: NAGVMQNPRHLVRRRGQEARLRCSPMKGHSHVYWYRQLPEEGLKFMVYLQKENIIDESGMPKERFSAEFPKEGPSILRIQQVVRGDSAAYFCASSPSDKVLGYGYTFGSGTRLTVV.

The rearrangement uses TRBV12-5 and TRBJ2-7, with D hard to call. The CDR3 runs to 11 residues. Germline CDR1 reads LGHNT; CDR2 reads FRNRAP. DNA for the CDR3: TGTGTTAAACAGTCGCCCTACGAGCAGTACTTC. This sequence encodes CVKQSPYEQYF.

V gene TRBV7-9 combines with J gene TRBJ1-6; TRBD1 agrees at 7 bases. In germline, CDR1 is SEHNR, CDR2 FQNEAQ (reference sequence). The CDR3 is 14 residues long. The V gene end was trimmed by 5 bases and the J gene end by 10 bases; junction bases not matched to a gene: 8. CDR3 protein: CASSTRQGGSPLHF. The CDR3 DNA is TGTGCCAGCAGCACCAGACAGGGAGGCTCACCCCTCCACTTT.

On this clone itself: Other nucleotide sequences from this sample produce the same CDR3. V gene TRBV2 combines with J gene TRBJ1-1; 7 bases fit TRBD1. CDR3 length equals 16 residues. CDR1 is SNHLY and CDR2 is FYNNEI in the germline V gene. J lost 1 base, V lost 2 bases, and 7 bases had no gene match. The CDR3 sequence is CASSERTGAPNTEAFF. CDR3 DNA sequence: TGTGCCAGCAGTGAAAGGACAGGCGCGCCGAACACTGAAGCTTTCTTT. Looking up the rest from reference TRBV2 and TRBJ1-1 gives the full variable domain: EPEVTQTPSHQVTQMGQEVILRCVPISNHLYFYWYRQILGQKVEFLVSFYNNEISEKSEIFDDQFSVERPDGSNFTLKIRSTKLEDSAMYFCASSERTGAPNTEAFFGQGTRLTVV.

Of note for this clone: A read error may produce the germline difference seen at one junction end. The rearrangement joins TRBV6-5 to TRBJ2-1, with 10 bases matching TRBD2. Germline V gene sequence: CDR1 MNHEY, CDR2 SVGAGI. The CDR3 sequence is 15 residues long. The CDR3 bases are TGTGCCAGCAGATACTTAGGGACTAGCGTGGGTGAGCAGTTCTTC. Its protein product is CASRYLGTSVGEQFF.

V gene TRBV2 combines with J gene TRBJ2-3, with 7 bases matching TRBD1. Germline V gene lookup returns CDR1 SNHLY and CDR2 FYNNEI. Germline trimming cut 7 bases from V and 2 bases from J; bases unmatched to any gene: 12. The CDR3 is 16 amino acids. CDR3 sequence reads: CASTYHRQGDTDTQYF. The CDR3 nucleotides read TGTGCCAGCACTTATCACAGACAGGGAGACACAGATACGCAGTATTTT.

The chain is built from TRBV2 and TRBJ2-1, with 7 positions matching TRBD2. The CDR3 contains 13 residues. The germline V gene has CDR1 SNHLY and CDR2 FYNNEI. J was trimmed by 9 bases and V by 2 bases; bases with no gene match: 4. The CDR3 region has the DNA TGTGCCAGCAGTGAACGGCGGGGGACTGAGCAGTTCTTC. Amino acids: CASSERRGTEQFF.

The genes are TRBV19 and TRBJ1-6; TRBD1 matches 8 bases. Germline V gene data show CDR1 as LNHDA and CDR2 as SQIVND (reference sequence). The junction had 12 bases not matched to a gene; V was cut back by 6 bases and J by 11 bases. CDR3 length: 15 residues. This CDR3 is CASRDGQGARPPLHF. The CDR3 coding sequence is TGTGCCAGTAGAGACGGCCAGGGGGCCAGGCCACCCCTCCACTTT.

The genes are TRBV2 and TRBJ1-3; D unclear. Trimming took 6 bases from V and 0 from J, leaving 9 bases between them. The V gene's germline CDR1 is SNHLY and CDR2 FYNNEI. The CDR3 totals 14 residues. This CDR3 is CASRGSYSGNTIYF. CDR3 bases: TGTGCCAGCAGGGGCAGTTACTCTGGAAACACCATATATTTT.

The rearrangement links TRBV28 to TRBJ1-2; D gene unclear. The CDR3 length is 10 residues. CDR1 is MDHEN, CDR2 SYDVKM, per germline. V was pared by 6 bases and J by 8 bases, with 7 bases between. This CDR3 reads CASRGRGYTF. In nucleotides, the CDR3 is TGTGCCAGCAGGGGGAGGGGCTACACCTTC.

This sequence joins TRBV28 and TRBJ1-2; 9 nucleotides line up with TRBD1. V lost 2 bases, J lost 8 bases, and 6 bases stayed unmatched. The CDR3 totals 14 residues. CDR1 and CDR2 from the germline V gene are MDHEN and SYDVKM. This chain's CDR3 is CASSLPGQGSGYTF. The CDR3, as DNA: TGTGCCAGCAGTTTACCGGGACAGGGCAGCGGCTACACCTTC.

The rearrangement links TRBV7-6 to TRBJ1-1; TRBD1 matches at 7 bases. The junction had 8 bases not matched to a gene; V was cut back by 4 bases and J by 3 bases. Germline V gene sequence: CDR1 SGHVS, CDR2 FNYEAQ. The length of the CDR3 is 15 residues. The chain's CDR3 is CASSSRGQWHTEAFF. The CDR3 DNA sequence: TGTGCCAGCAGCTCAAGGGGACAGTGGCACACTGAAGCTTTCTTT.

The chain employs TRBV27 and TRBJ2-2; TRBD1 is a possible D gene (6 bases). Looked up from germline, CDR1 is MNHEY and CDR2 is SMNVEV (reference sequence). The CDR3 has 17 amino acids. With 1 base removed from V and 3 bases from J, the gap between germline ends came to 15 bases. The CDR3 spells CASSLLPGQAYTGELFF. CDR3 nucleotides: TGTGCCAGCAGTTTATTACCGGGACAAGCCTACACCGGGGAGCTGTTTTTT.

The V gene is TRBV7-2, the J gene TRBJ1-6; possible D gene TRBD1, 6 bases. Trimming took off 6 bases at V and 8 bases at J, with 17 bases between the two ends. Germline values: CDR1 SGHTA, CDR2 FQGNSA. The CDR3 has 15 amino acids. This CDR3 reads CASSFEGQGYSPLHF. The CDR3 region has the DNA TGTGCCAGCAGTTTTGAGGGACAAGGGTATTCACCCCTCCACTTT.

With regard to this clone: Other DNA sequences within the sample encode an identical CDR3. This chain uses TRBV2 with TRBJ1-1; D is uncertain. The V end lost 4 bases, the J end lost 5 bases, and 11 bases lay between the germline ends. Germline V gene data show CDR1 as SNHLY and CDR2 as FYNNEI. The CDR3 spans 13 residues. The CDR3: CASSAGEGTEAFF. DNA for the CDR3: TGTGCCAGCAGTGCCGGGGAAGGGACTGAAGCTTTCTTT.

V usage is TRBV30 and J usage is TRBJ1-1; TRBD1 might be the D (5 bases). CDR1 is GTSNPN and CDR2 is SVGIG in the germline V gene (reference sequence). Trimming left V 7 bases short and J 1 base short, with 13 bases between. CDR3 length: 13 amino acids. This chain's CDR3 is CASAAGRNTEAFF. The CDR3 DNA sequence: TGTGCCTCCGCGGCAGGGCGGAACACTGAAGCTTTCTTT.

The chain uses TRBV19 and TRBJ2-7; TRBD1 agrees at 7 bases. This CDR3 contains 15 residues. Germline V lookup: CDR1 LNHDA, CDR2 SQIVND (reference sequence). V shed 5 bases and J 0 bases; nucleotides not matched to a gene: 7. The CDR3 bases are TGTGCCAGTAGTGCCGCCGGGACAGCCTCCTACGAGCAGTACTTC. Its translation: CASSAAGTASYEQYF.

Only one count was recorded for this clone. The genes are TRBV5-1 and TRBJ2-5; possibly TRBD2 for D (5 bases). Germline V gene lookup returns CDR1 SGHRS and CDR2 YFSETQ. Trimming took 0 bases from V and 4 from J, leaving 7 bases between them. The CDR3 is 13 amino acids. The CDR3 here is CASSLAGVETQYF. In DNA, the CDR3 is TGCGCCAGCAGCTTGGCCGGGGTAGAGACCCAGTACTTC. The variable domain in full, completed from reference TRBV5-1 and TRBJ2-5, reads KAGVTQTPRYLIKTRGQQVTLSCSPISGHRSVSWYQQTPGQGLQFLFEYFSETQRNKGNFPGRFSGRQFSNSRSEMNVSTLELGDSALYLCASSLAGVETQYFGPGTRLLVL.

V and J are TRBV29-1 and TRBJ2-1; D is unclear. V was cut by 7 bases and J by 6 bases, with 13 bases left in between. The CDR3 loop spans 12 amino acids. Germline V gene lookup returns CDR1 SQVTM and CDR2 ANQGSEA. In nucleotides, the CDR3 is TGCAGCGACGAAGCACAGACCAATGAGCAGTTCTTC. Its translation is CSDEAQTNEQFF.

This clone has just one count. One end of the junction does not line up with germline, which may come from a read error. At the DNA level, this CDR3 is encoded by other sequences in the same sample as well. The chain links TRBV7-9 to TRBJ2-5, with 7 positions matching TRBD1. The CDR3 has 13 residues. Looked up from germline, CDR1 is SEHNR and CDR2 is FQNEAQ (reference sequence). The CDR3 reads CASSLGGGETQYF. The CDR3 region has the DNA TGTGCCAGCAGTTTAGGGGGCGGAGAGACCCAGTACTTC.

The chain links TRBV6-5 to TRBJ1-3; D remains ambiguous. V lost 0 bases and J 0 bases, leaving 9 bases between the germline ends. In germline, CDR1 is MNHEY, CDR2 SVGAGI. There are 16 residues in the CDR3. This chain's CDR3 is CASSYSTVPSGNTIYF. CDR3 nucleotides: TGTGCCAGCAGTTACTCGACTGTACCCTCTGGAAACACCATATATTTT.

The chain couples TRBV19 to TRBJ2-5, with TRBD2 matching 9 bases. Losses at the gene ends were 3 bases for V and 2 bases for J; bases not matched to a gene: 1. The germline V gene encodes CDR1 LNHDA and CDR2 SQIVND (reference sequence). This CDR3 is built from 14 residues. CDR3 in DNA: TGTGCCAGTAGTATCCTAGCGGGGCAAGAGACCCAGTACTTC. Protein: CASSILAGQETQYF.

This clone was counted between two and nine times. The chain uses TRBV5-1 and TRBJ1-1; no reliable D call. The germline V and J ends were trimmed by 1 base and 5 bases, with 15 bases remaining between them. This CDR3 spans 15 amino acids. The germline V gene encodes CDR1 SGHRS and CDR2 YFSETQ. Here the CDR3 reads CASSLSSGVGTEAFF. The CDR3 coding sequence is TGCGCCAGCAGCTTGTCTTCCGGGGTGGGGACTGAAGCTTTCTTT.

The chain couples TRBV2 to TRBJ2-5; maybe TRBD2 (6 bases). The germline V and J ends were trimmed by 4 bases and 2 bases, with 11 bases remaining between them. The CDR3 sequence is 14 residues long. Germline CDR1 reads SNHLY; CDR2 reads FYNNEI. CDR3 nucleotide sequence: TGTGCCAGCAGTGCCCTCCGGGGGCAAGAGACCCAGTACTTC. Amino acid sequence: CASSALRGQETQYF.